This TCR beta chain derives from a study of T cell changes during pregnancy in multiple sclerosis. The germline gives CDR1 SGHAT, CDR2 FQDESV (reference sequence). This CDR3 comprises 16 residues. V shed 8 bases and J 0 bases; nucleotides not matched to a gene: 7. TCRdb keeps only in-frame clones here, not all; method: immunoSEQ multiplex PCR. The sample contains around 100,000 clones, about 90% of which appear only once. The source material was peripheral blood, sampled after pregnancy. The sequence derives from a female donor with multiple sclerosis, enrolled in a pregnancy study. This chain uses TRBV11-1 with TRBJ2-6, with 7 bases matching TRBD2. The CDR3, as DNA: TGTGCCAGCGTCAGAGGACTAGGCTCTGGGGCCAACGTCCTGACTTTC. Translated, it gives CASVRGLGSGANVLTF.